The T cell receptor beta chain described here comes from a study of shared clonotypes between healthy human individuals. Study as a whole: For every donor, three CD4 naive, three CD4 memory, two CD8 naive and one CD8 memory plates were used.

The repertoire was sequenced with immunoSEQ multiplex PCR; TCRdb's copy has only in-frame clones and lacks some. This table holds around 2.1 million clones, 85% to 95% found once. The germline CDR1 and CDR2 sequences are SGHTA and FQGNSA. Germline trimming cut 2 bases from V and 2 bases from J; bases unmatched to any gene: 8. The CDR3 consists of 19 residues. CD45RO-negative CD8 cells positively selected for CCR7 made up the naive population, which excluded terminally differentiated effector memory CD45RA+ cells. This TCR came from a man in his late teens or twenties in good health. Some clones in this sample may be carry-over from other donors' samples. The chain carries TRBV7-2 and TRBJ2-6, with 11 nucleotides matching TRBD2. Sequencing was carried out using naive CD8+ T cells from PBMCs. CDR3 nucleotides: TGTGCCAGCAGCTTATGGCTAGCGGGAGGACTAACTGGGGCCAACGTCCTGACTTTC. Its protein product is CASSLWLAGGLTGANVLTF.